A single sample gave rise to the 15 T cell receptor beta chains below, sequenced in a study of blood T cell repertoires in COVID-19. The table came from immunoSEQ multiplex PCR; TCRdb's copy has only in-frame clones and leaves some out. This sample carries about 190,000 clones, approximately 88% of them seen once, and the ten largest clones take roughly 3.2%. Sequenced: PBMCs or T cells enriched from blood (not recorded which). The origin of the receptors is a woman between 25 and 40 years old who had recovered from COVID-19.

This sequence joins TRBV5-1 and TRBJ2-1, with TRBD2 identical over 14 bases. The CDR3 loop spans 15 amino acids. The germline gives CDR1 SGHRS, CDR2 YFSETQ. V was clipped by 3 bases and J by 8 bases; unmatched bases: 4. The CDR3 here is CASSSTSGGAYEQFF. For the CDR3, the DNA is TGCGCCAGCAGCTCGACTAGCGGGGGGGCATATGAGCAGTTCTTC.

This chain connects TRBV7-6 to TRBJ2-7; 9 positions agree with TRBD1. V was clipped by 3 bases and J by 0 bases; unmatched bases: 3. The CDR3 runs to 15 residues. Germline CDR1 SGHVS, CDR2 FNYEAQ. CDR3 coding DNA: TGTGCCAGCAGCTTCGGACAGGGGTCCTCCTACGAGCAGTACTTC. It is translated as CASSFGQGSSYEQYF.

This clone is a singleton in its sample. This chain links TRBV25-1 with TRBJ1-4; D not resolved. The length of the CDR3 is 15 residues. Germline assignment: CDR1 MGHDK and CDR2 SYGVNS. V lost 4 bases and J lost 8, with 17 bases in between. This chain's CDR3 is CASSARGKRGEKLFF. The DNA for the CDR3 is TGTGCCAGCAGTGCACGAGGGAAAAGAGGGGAAAAACTGTTTTTT. The entire variable domain, with the rest obtained from reference TRBV25-1 and TRBJ1-4, is as follows: EADIYQTPRYLVIGTGKKITLECSQTMGHDKMYWYQQDPGMELHLIHYSYGVNSTEKGDLSSESTVSRIRTEHFPLTLESARPSHTSQYLCASSARGKRGEKLFFGSGTQLSVL.

The genes are TRBV28 and TRBJ1-5; weak D call: TRBD1 (6 bases). Trimming stripped 6 bases from V and 5 bases from J, with 14 bases between. Germline lookup yields CDR1 MDHEN and CDR2 SYDVKM. The CDR3 contains 14 residues. The CDR3 loop reads CASSAGQQHQPQHF. CDR3 nucleotide sequence: TGTGCCAGCAGCGCCGGACAGCAGCATCAGCCCCAGCATTTT.

The gene calls are TRBV7-3 and TRBJ2-2; D is unresolved. Germline values: CDR1 SGHTA, CDR2 FQGTGA. Between the trimmed V and J ends, which lost 2 bases and 3 bases, there was a span of 7 bases. The length of the CDR3 is 14 residues. CDR3 protein: CASSLESHTGELFF. In nucleotides, the CDR3 is TGTGCCAGCAGCTTAGAGAGTCACACCGGGGAGCTGTTTTTT.

This clone was found once. The V call is TRBV5-1, the J call TRBJ2-4; TRBD1 agrees at 7 bases. Per germline, CDR1 SGHRS and CDR2 YFSETQ. This CDR3 has 17 residues. The junction had 10 bases not matched to a gene; V was cut back by 4 bases and J by 0 bases. As DNA, the CDR3 is TGCGCCAGCAGCCCGCTAACAGGGGAACTAGCCAAAAACATTCAGTACTTC. It specifies CASSPLTGELAKNIQYF.

The V and J genes are TRBV19 and TRBJ1-2; D is possibly TRBD1 (5 bases). Between the trimmed V and J ends, which lost 7 bases and 4 bases, there was a span of 10 bases. The CDR3 consists of 12 residues. Germline CDR1 reads LNHDA; CDR2 reads SQIVND (reference sequence). CDR3 loop: CASTPDSYGYTF. For the CDR3, the DNA is TGTGCCAGTACCCCCGACAGCTATGGCTACACCTTC.

V usage is TRBV24-1 and J usage is TRBJ1-5; D gene unclear. This CDR3 is built from 12 residues. V dropped 6 bases and J dropped 2 bases, with 4 bases sitting between them. CDR1 is KGHDR, CDR2 SFDVKD, per germline. The CDR3 region is CATSTGNQPQHF. The CDR3 nucleotides read TGTGCCACCAGTACGGGCAATCAGCCCCAGCATTTT.

The chain couples TRBV7-9 to TRBJ1-3, with D tentatively TRBD1 (5 bases). The CDR3 runs 13 residues. V was trimmed by 0 bases and J by 6 bases, leaving 6 bases between them. Germline assignment: CDR1 SEHNR and CDR2 FQNEAQ (reference sequence). This CDR3 is CASSLARENTIYF. The DNA of the CDR3 is TGTGCCAGCAGCTTAGCCAGGGAAAACACCATATATTTT. Variable domain in full (rest from reference TRBV7-9 and TRBJ1-3): DTGVSQNPRHKITKRGQNVTFRCDPISEHNRLYWYRQTLGQGPEFLTYFQNEAQLEKSRLLSDRFSAERPKGSFSTLEIQRTEQGDSAMYLCASSLARENTIYFGEGSWLTVV.

The count of this clone is one. This chain uses TRBV28 with TRBJ2-1; D might be TRBD2 (5 bases). V was shortened by 2 bases and J by 5 bases, with 13 bases between the two germline ends. Germline V lookup: CDR1 MDHEN, CDR2 SYDVKM. The CDR3 sequence is 15 residues long. CDR3 DNA sequence: TGTGCCAGCAGTTTAGCGGGTCTAAGCGACAATGAGCAGTTCTTC. As protein: CASSLAGLSDNEQFF.

The J gene is TRBJ1-5, the V gene TRBV14; 7 bases are a match to TRBD1. The CDR3 is 13 residues long. Germline CDR1 SGHDN, CDR2 FVKESK. V was pared by 3 bases and J by 9 bases, with 5 bases of the junction left unmatched. CDR3 in amino acids: CASSQLQGRPQHF. The CDR3 bases are TGTGCCAGCAGCCAGCTACAGGGGCGGCCCCAGCATTTT.

The rearrangement joins TRBV11-1 to TRBJ1-1; the D gene is possibly TRBD1 (5 bases). The CDR3 is 12 residues long. Per germline, CDR1 SGHAT and CDR2 FQDESV (reference sequence). The ends were cut back, 3 bases at V and 6 bases at J, with 8 bases in the middle. The CDR3 sequence is CASSFDRAEAFF. CDR3 nucleotides: TGTGCCAGCAGCTTCGACAGAGCTGAAGCTTTCTTT. The full variable domain, its missing parts supplied by reference TRBV11-1 and TRBJ1-1, is EAEVAQSPRYKITEKSQAVAFWCDPISGHATLYWYRQILGQGPELLVQFQDESVVDDSQLPKDRFSAERLKGVDSTLKIQPAELGDSAMYLCASSFDRAEAFFGQGTRLTVV.

This clone was seen just once. The genes are TRBV6-5 and TRBJ1-5, with 10 bases identical to TRBD1. J gave up 3 bases and V 4 bases, and 6 bases lay outside the gene matches. This CDR3 comprises 16 residues. Looked up from germline, CDR1 is MNHEY and CDR2 is SVGAGI. The CDR3 reads CASSSQDRGFNQPQHF. The DNA for the CDR3 is TGTGCCAGCAGTTCCCAGGACAGGGGGTTCAATCAGCCCCAGCATTTT.

The chain uses TRBV27 and TRBJ1-5; possible D gene TRBD1, 5 bases. The V gene lost 4 bases and the J gene lost 5 bases, with 12 bases spanning the gap. This CDR3 spans 14 amino acids. Germline loops: CDR1 MNHEY, CDR2 SMNVEV (reference sequence). The CDR3 is CASSSRDVDQPQHF. For the CDR3, the DNA is TGTGCCAGCAGTTCCAGGGATGTCGATCAGCCCCAGCATTTT.

The CDR3 DNA is TGTGCCAGCAGTCCCGGGGACAGCCATTTTTGGGGGCAGTACGTC. It specifies CASSPGDSHFWGQYV. This chain connects TRBV28 to TRBJ2-7, with 7 bases fitting TRBD1. V lost 5 bases and J lost 9; bases outside the gene matches: 16. CDR3 length: 15 residues. The germline CDR1 and CDR2 sequences are MDHEN and SYDVKM.